The 15 T cell receptor beta chains given below trace back to one sample, sequenced in a study of blood T cell repertoires in COVID-19 (dated by TCRdb to the early 2020s). Library preparation was by the immunoSEQ multiplex PCR assay. TCRdb took this table from immuneACCESS and kept in-frame rearrangements with V and J called. Such tables lack part of the clones; where checked against another copy, unresolved V genes explain under half of the gap, and the rest is unexplained. The sample table lists 200,000 or so clones, roughly 80% of them with a count of one. The ten largest account for 4.5% to 6.5% of the sample. Material for sequencing was peripheral blood. These TCRs come from a woman aged 25 to 39 with acute or convalescent COVID-19.

The rearrangement joins TRBV28 to TRBJ1-1; no definite D call. This CDR3 has 17 residues. CDR1 is MDHEN and CDR2 is SYDVKM in the germline V gene. The V end was cut by 6 bases, the J end by 0 bases, with 20 bases between. CDR3 bases: TGTGCCAGCAGGTTGGGTCCTAGGCGGGTGCTGAACACTGAAGCTTTCTTT. This codes for CASRLGPRRVLNTEAFF.

V usage is TRBV4-1 and J usage is TRBJ1-4; possibly TRBD1 for D (6 bases). The CDR3 is made up of 14 amino acids. Looked up from germline, CDR1 is MGHRA and CDR2 is YSYEKL. V was pared by 10 bases and J by 12 bases, with 24 bases between. The CDR3 spells CATRRIGGAEELFF. The CDR3 nucleotides are TGCGCCACCAGACGAATCGGGGGGGCAGAAGAACTGTTTTTT.

The chain is built from TRBV28 and TRBJ1-2, with 10 bases fitting TRBD1. This CDR3 is 14 amino acids long. Germline V lookup: CDR1 MDHEN, CDR2 SYDVKM. J gave up 5 bases and V 4 bases, and 4 bases lay outside the gene matches. The CDR3 loop is CASSSGTGVYGYTF. CDR3 DNA sequence: TGTGCCAGCAGTTCCGGGACAGGGGTATATGGCTACACCTTC.

The chain is built from TRBV28 and TRBJ1-1; no reliable D call. The CDR3 is 13 amino acids. The ends were cut back, 2 bases at V and 10 bases at J, with 14 bases in the middle. Germline-derived CDR1 and CDR2 are MDHEN and SYDVKM. CDR3 amino acids: CASSLNVDLSAFF. CDR3 in DNA: TGTGCCAGCAGTTTAAATGTAGATCTCTCAGCTTTCTTT.

This sequence joins TRBV7-9 and TRBJ1-1, with D maybe TRBD1 (6 bases). This CDR3 contains 15 residues. Germline assignment: CDR1 SEHNR and CDR2 FQNEAQ (reference sequence). Trimming removed 4 bases from V and 0 bases from J, with 12 bases in between. The CDR3, as DNA: TGTGCCAGCAGCTCCCTGGGGGCGATGAACACTGAAGCTTTCTTT. This translates into CASSSLGAMNTEAFF.

This chain uses TRBV7-9 with TRBJ1-5; D perhaps matches TRBD1 (5 bases). The germline V gene encodes CDR1 SEHNR and CDR2 FQNEAQ (reference sequence). The CDR3 totals 14 residues. Deletions cut 1 base from V and 4 bases from J, with 8 bases between. CDR3 amino acids: CASSLGTPNQPQHF. For the CDR3, the DNA is TGTGCCAGCAGCTTAGGGACACCTAATCAGCCCCAGCATTTT.

V gene TRBV28 combines with J gene TRBJ1-6, with no clear D. This CDR3 contains 14 residues. V was clipped by 8 bases and J by 7 bases, with 15 bases between them. Germline-derived CDR1 and CDR2 are MDHEN and SYDVKM. The CDR3 loop reads CASQLRGRNSPLHF. The CDR3 DNA reads TGTGCCAGCCAGCTCCGGGGTAGAAATTCACCCCTCCACTTT.

This clone has a single count. This chain uses TRBV5-8 with TRBJ1-1, with D perhaps matching TRBD1 (6 bases). The V end lost 4 bases, the J end lost 5 bases, and 15 bases lay between the germline ends. From germline, CDR1 is SGHTS and CDR2 YDEGEE. This CDR3 is 14 amino acids long. The CDR3 nucleotides are TGTGCCAGCAGCCGGCGGGGGGCTTGGACTGAAGCTTTCTTT. Its protein product is CASSRRGAWTEAFF. Filled out from reference TRBV5-8 and TRBJ1-1, the complete variable domain reads EAGVTQSPTHLIKTRGQQATLRCSPISGHTSVYWYQQALGLGLQFLLWYDEGEERNRGNFPPRFSGRQFPNYSSELNVNALELEDSALYLCASSRRGAWTEAFFGQGTRLTVV.

The rearrangement links TRBV6-5 to TRBJ1-5, with D perhaps matching TRBD1 (6 bases). V shed 0 bases and J shed 4 bases, with 10 bases lying between them. The CDR3 is made up of 15 amino acids. Germline CDR1 is MNHEY and CDR2 is SVGAGI. CDR3 nucleotide sequence: TGTGCCAGCAGTTACTCACAGGGATGGAATCAGCCCCAGCATTTT. This gives the protein CASSYSQGWNQPQHF.

This chain connects TRBV28 to TRBJ1-3; TRBD1 agrees at 9 bases. Losses at the gene ends were 5 bases for V and 6 bases for J; bases not matched to a gene: 8. The CDR3 runs to 15 residues. Germline-derived CDR1 and CDR2 are MDHEN and SYDVKM. In DNA, the CDR3 is TGTGCCAGCAGTCCCTTTCGGGACAGGGCAAACACCATATATTTT. Residues: CASSPFRDRANTIYF.

CDR3 protein: CSATSSRQYF. The CDR3 DNA reads as TGCAGTGCTACCTCTAGCCGGCAGTACTTC. J is TRBJ2-7 and V is TRBV20-1, with TRBD2 as a possible D gene (5 bases). CDR1 is DFQATT, CDR2 SNEGSKA, per germline (reference sequence). Trimming pared 4 bases from V and 9 bases from J, leaving 10 bases between. This CDR3 region has 10 residues.

The chain's CDR3 is CATSSERLAAYNEQFF. As DNA, the CDR3 is TGTGCCACCAGCAGCGAAAGACTAGCAGCCTACAATGAGCAGTTCTTC. The chain links TRBV15 to TRBJ2-1, with TRBD2 matching 7 bases. Germline CDR1 LNHNV, CDR2 YYDKDF (reference sequence). V shed 3 bases, J shed 2 bases, and the junction held 7 bases outside the gene matches. CDR3 size: 16 residues.

Regarding this clone: Other DNA sequences in the sample encode the same CDR3. The chain links TRBV19 to TRBJ1-2, with D perhaps matching TRBD1 (5 bases). The CDR3 loop spans 15 amino acids. The ends were cut back, 1 base at V and 2 bases at J, with 11 bases in the middle. The germline V gene has CDR1 LNHDA and CDR2 SQIVND (reference sequence). The CDR3 spells CASSIGTGENYGYTF. The CDR3 nucleotides are TGTGCCAGTAGTATAGGAACAGGAGAAAACTATGGCTACACCTTC.

V gene TRBV5-4 combines with J gene TRBJ2-1; the match to TRBD2 covers 16 bases. Germline V gene lookup returns CDR1 SGHNT and CDR2 YYREEE (reference sequence). The CDR3 covers 19 residues. The V segment lost 4 bases and the J segment 8 bases; nucleotides outside the gene matches: 15. The CDR3 bases are TGTGCCAGCAGCGCAAGTTCCGGGACTAGCGGGGGGGCCCTCTATGAGCAGTTCTTC. The encoded protein is CASSASSGTSGGALYEQFF.

V and J are TRBV21-1 and TRBJ1-3; no check of the table's D call, TRBD1, against the DNA was made. TRBV21-1 is a listed pseudogene. The CDR3 runs to 18 residues. CDR3 nucleotides: TGTGCCAGCAGCAACCCCTGGGACAGGCCAAGCTCTGGAAACACCATATATTTT. Translation gives CASSNPWDRPSSGNTIYF.